The rows below give T cell receptor beta chains drawn from one sample of a study of T-cell memory formation after mild COVID-19. TCRdb reanalysed the 5' RACE reads using MiXCR and keeps one entry per CDR3 protein. The table shows some 120,000 distinct CDR3 sequences, with approximately 15% occurring only once. The sequencing input was PBMCs or a T cell subset sorted from them (not recorded which). Every receptor here comes from a man aged 18 to 30 who had mild COVID-19 (a few samples of this study predate the infection). Cell type and time point are not known. Both conserved end residues are part of each CDR3. Each record gives: clone size, V gene, CDR3 length, J gene, D gene, CDR3 protein, CDR3 DNA. A D gene is named only where the DNA matches it firmly. Rows give clone size only sometimes, using once, few, many, or a class for an expanded clone.

.	TRBV2	13	TRBJ1-6	TRBD1	CASKGTGGSPLHF	TGTGCCAGCAAAGGGACAGGAGGTTCACCCCTCCACTTT
few	TRBV5-1	13	TRBJ1-3	.	CASSLATRGTIYF	TGCGCCAGCAGCTTGGCCACGAGAGGAACCATATATTTT
many	TRBV12-3/TRBV12-4	13	TRBJ2-1	TRBD2	CARTSGGANEQFF	TGTGCCAGAACTAGCGGGGGGGCTAATGAGCAGTTCTTC
many	TRBV7-9	12	TRBJ2-5	.	CASSSDARDQYF	TGTGCCAGCAGTTCGGATGCAAGGGACCAGTACTTC
.	TRBV10-3	14	TRBJ2-1	.	CAISAGLGVNEQFF	TGTGCCATCAGTGCCGGGCTGGGCGTCAATGAGCAGTTCTTC
.	TRBV5-4	16	TRBJ2-1	TRBD2	CASSLRRGSTYNEQFF	TGTGCCAGCAGCTTGCGGCGGGGGTCAACCTACAATGAGCAGTTCTTC
few	TRBV6-6	17	TRBJ2-3	TRBD2	CASSETGTSGGRDTQYF	TGTGCCAGCAGCGAAACCGGAACTAGCGGGGGGCGGGATACGCAGTATTTT
few	TRBV6-6	18	TRBJ2-5	TRBD2	CASSSSPTSGGAQETQYF	TGTGCCAGCAGTTCTAGCCCGACTAGCGGGGGGGCTCAAGAGACCCAGTACTTC
few	TRBV20-1	15	TRBJ2-3	.	CSAIGQVGSTDTQYF	TGCAGTGCTATCGGGCAGGTGGGGAGCACAGATACGCAGTATTTT
few	TRBV9	15	TRBJ2-1	TRBD1	CASSARTGSVDEQFF	TGTGCCAGCAGCGCCCGGACAGGGTCGGTTGATGAGCAGTTCTTC